This TCR beta chain is from a study of spatial heterogeneity in lung cancer. Study summary: Beta-chain sequences consistently outnumbered alpha-chain sequences in detection.

TCR cDNA molecules were tagged individually, and each one carried a unique molecular identifier. TCRdb passed the 5' RACE reads through MiXCR, listing each CDR3 protein once. The data hold 20,000 to 25,000 distinct CDR3 sequences, with approximately 7% observed a single time. Germline assignment: CDR1 MNHNY and CDR2 SVGAGI (reference sequence). Trimming cost V 5 bases and J 1 base, with 9 bases left between them. This CDR3 comprises 14 residues. As for time point: sample taken at primary tumor resection. No cells were sorted before sequencing. The whole RNA sequenced was extracted from tumor, nontumor lung or frozen PBMC. The donors comprised approximately 72 untreated early-stage non-small cell lung cancer patients. This clonotype was seen many times.

The receptor was isolated from a male donor with early-stage non-small cell lung cancer. The source material was PBMCs, sampled at surgery. The chain has TRBV6-6 and TRBJ1-5; D not resolved. CDR3 protein: CASSTVASNQPQHF. The CDR3 DNA sequence: TGTGCCAGCAGTACAGTGGCGAGCAATCAGCCCCAGCATTTT.